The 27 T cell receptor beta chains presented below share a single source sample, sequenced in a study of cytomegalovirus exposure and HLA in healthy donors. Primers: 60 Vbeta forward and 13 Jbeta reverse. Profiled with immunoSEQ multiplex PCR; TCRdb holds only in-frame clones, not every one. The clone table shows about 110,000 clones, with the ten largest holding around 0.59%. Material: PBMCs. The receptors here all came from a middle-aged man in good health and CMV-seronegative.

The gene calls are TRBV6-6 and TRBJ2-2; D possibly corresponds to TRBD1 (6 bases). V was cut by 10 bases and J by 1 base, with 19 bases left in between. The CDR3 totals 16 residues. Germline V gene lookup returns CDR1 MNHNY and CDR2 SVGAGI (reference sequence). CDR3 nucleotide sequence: TGTGCCACCTTGGACAGAACCACTAGGAACACCGGGGAGCTGTTTTTT. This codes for CATLDRTTRNTGELFF.

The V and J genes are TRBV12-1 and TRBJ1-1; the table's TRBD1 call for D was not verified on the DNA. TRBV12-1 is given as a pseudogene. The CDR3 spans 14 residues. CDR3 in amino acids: CASSWDRWSTEAFF. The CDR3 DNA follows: TGTGCCAGCAGCTGGGACAGATGGAGCACTGAAGCTTTCTTT.

The CDR3 spells CATSDTRLGSGWANTIYF. The CDR3 nucleotides are TGTGCCACCAGCGACACCCGATTAGGATCTGGATGGGCAAACACCATATATTTT. V usage is TRBV15 and J usage is TRBJ1-3; no reliable D call. The V end was cut by 5 bases, the J end by 6 bases, with 26 bases between. CDR3 size: 18 residues. Per germline, CDR1 LNHNV and CDR2 YYDKDF (reference sequence).

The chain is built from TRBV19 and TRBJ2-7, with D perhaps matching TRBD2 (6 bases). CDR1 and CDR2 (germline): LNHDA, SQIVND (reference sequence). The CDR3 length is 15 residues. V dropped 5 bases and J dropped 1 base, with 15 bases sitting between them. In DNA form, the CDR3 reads TGTGCCAGTAGTCCCTTCCGGGAGAGATCCTACGAGCAGTACTTC. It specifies CASSPFRERSYEQYF.

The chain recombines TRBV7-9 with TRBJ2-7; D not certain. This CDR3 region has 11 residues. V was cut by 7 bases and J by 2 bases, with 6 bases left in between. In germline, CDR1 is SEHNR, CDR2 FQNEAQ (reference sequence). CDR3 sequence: CASTSAYEQYF. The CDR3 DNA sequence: TGTGCCAGCACGAGCGCCTACGAGCAGTACTTC. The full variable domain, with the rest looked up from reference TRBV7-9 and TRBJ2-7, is DTGVSQNPRHKITKRGQNVTFRCDPISEHNRLYWYRQTLGQGPEFLTYFQNEAQLEKSRLLSDRFSAERPKGSFSTLEIQRTEQGDSAMYLCASTSAYEQYFGPGTRLTVT.

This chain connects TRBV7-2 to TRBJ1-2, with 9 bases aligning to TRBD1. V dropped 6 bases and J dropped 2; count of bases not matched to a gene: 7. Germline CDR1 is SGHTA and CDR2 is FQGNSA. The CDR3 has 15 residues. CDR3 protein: CASRPTGGPNYGYTF. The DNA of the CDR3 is TGTGCCAGCAGGCCCACAGGGGGCCCCAACTATGGCTACACCTTC.

The CDR3 reads CASSLFGRRETQYF. Here the CDR3 DNA reads TGTGCCAGCAGCTTATTCGGGAGAAGGGAGACCCAGTACTTC. This chain connects TRBV7-2 to TRBJ2-5, with D maybe TRBD2 (6 bases). Germline CDR1 SGHTA, CDR2 FQGNSA. V lost 2 bases and J 5 bases, leaving 12 bases between the germline ends. The CDR3 contains 14 residues.

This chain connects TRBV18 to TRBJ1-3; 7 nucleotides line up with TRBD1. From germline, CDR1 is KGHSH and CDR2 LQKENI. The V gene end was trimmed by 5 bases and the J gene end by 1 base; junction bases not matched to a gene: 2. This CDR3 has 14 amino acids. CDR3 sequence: CASSSTGSGNTIYF. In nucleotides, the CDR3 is TGTGCCAGCTCATCGACAGGGTCTGGAAACACCATATATTTT.

CDR3 nucleotide sequence: TGTGCCAGCAGCCCGGGACGGTGGGACAGGTACGAGCAGTACTTC. This sequence encodes CASSPGRWDRYEQYF. The chain uses TRBV5-6 and TRBJ2-5, with 8 positions matching TRBD1. The J call is in doubt because the DNA end fits TRBJ2-7 better. CDR3 size: 15 residues. Germline lookup yields CDR1 SGHDT and CDR2 YYEEEE.

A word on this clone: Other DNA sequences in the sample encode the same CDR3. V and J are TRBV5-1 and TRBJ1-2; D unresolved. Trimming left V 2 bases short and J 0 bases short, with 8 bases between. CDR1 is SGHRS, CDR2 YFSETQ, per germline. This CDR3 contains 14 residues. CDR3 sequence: CASSFGGSNYGYTF. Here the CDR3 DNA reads TGCGCCAGCAGCTTTGGAGGATCTAACTATGGCTACACCTTC.

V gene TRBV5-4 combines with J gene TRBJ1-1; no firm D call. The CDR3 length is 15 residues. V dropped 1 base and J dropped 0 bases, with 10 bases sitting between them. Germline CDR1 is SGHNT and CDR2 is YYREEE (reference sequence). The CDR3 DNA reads TGTGCCAGCAGCTTGTACGGGATCATGAACACTGAAGCTTTCTTT. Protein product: CASSLYGIMNTEAFF.

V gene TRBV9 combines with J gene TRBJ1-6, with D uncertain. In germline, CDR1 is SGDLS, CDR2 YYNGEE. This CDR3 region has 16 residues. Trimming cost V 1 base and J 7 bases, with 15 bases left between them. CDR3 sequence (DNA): TGTGCCAGCAGCGTATCCGGGGAAACTAGCAATTCACCCCTCCACTTT. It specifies CASSVSGETSNSPLHF.

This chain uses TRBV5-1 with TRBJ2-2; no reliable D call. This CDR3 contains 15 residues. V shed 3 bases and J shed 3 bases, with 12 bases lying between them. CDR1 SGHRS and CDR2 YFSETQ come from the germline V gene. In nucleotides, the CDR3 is TGCGCCAGCAGCTCCTTTACTGTCGACACCGGGGAGCTGTTTTTT. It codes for CASSSFTVDTGELFF.

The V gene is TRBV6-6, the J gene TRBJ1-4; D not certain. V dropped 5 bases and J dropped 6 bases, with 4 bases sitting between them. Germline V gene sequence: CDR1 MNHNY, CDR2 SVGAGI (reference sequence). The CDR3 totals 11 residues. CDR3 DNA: TGTGCCAGCAGTCAGGATGAAAAACTGTTTTTT. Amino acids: CASSQDEKLFF.

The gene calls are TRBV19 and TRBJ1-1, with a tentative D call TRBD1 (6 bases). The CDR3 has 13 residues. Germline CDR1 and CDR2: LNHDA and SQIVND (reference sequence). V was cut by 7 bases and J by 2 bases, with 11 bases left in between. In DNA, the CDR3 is TGTGCCAGTAAGATGGACAGAAACACTGAAGCTTTCTTT. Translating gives CASKMDRNTEAFF.

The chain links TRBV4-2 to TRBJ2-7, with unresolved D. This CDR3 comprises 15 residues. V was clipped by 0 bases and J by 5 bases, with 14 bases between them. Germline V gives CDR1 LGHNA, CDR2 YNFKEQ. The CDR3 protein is CASSQDSGFLDEQYF. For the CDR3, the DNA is TGTGCCAGCAGCCAAGATTCCGGTTTTCTCGACGAGCAGTACTTC.

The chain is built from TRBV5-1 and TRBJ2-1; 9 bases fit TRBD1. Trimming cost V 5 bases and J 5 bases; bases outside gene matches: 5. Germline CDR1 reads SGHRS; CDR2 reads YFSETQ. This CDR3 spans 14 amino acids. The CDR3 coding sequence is TGCGCCAGCAGATGGGGGACAGGGAACAATGAGCAGTTCTTC. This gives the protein CASRWGTGNNEQFF.

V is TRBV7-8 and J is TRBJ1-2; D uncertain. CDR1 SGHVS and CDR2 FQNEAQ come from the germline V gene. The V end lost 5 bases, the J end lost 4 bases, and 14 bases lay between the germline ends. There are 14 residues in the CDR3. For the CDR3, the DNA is TGTGCCAGCAGCCCCTTACCGGGGTCCTATGGCTACACCTTC. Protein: CASSPLPGSYGYTF.

The CDR3 is CASRDTGYNQPQHF. In DNA form, the CDR3 reads TGTGCCAGCAGAGATACAGGGTACAATCAGCCCCAGCATTTT. J is TRBJ1-5 and V is TRBV7-2; a weak D match, TRBD1 (6 bases). The CDR3 consists of 14 residues. Germline V gene data show CDR1 as SGHTA and CDR2 as FQGNSA. Between the trimmed V and J ends, which lost 6 bases and 3 bases, there was a span of 12 bases.

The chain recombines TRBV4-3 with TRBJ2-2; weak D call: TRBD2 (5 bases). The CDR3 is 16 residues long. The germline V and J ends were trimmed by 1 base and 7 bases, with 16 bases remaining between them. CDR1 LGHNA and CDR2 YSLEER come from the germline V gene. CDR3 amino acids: CASSQGTGFYGGELFF. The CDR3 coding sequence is TGCGCCAGCAGCCAAGGGACGGGATTTTATGGCGGGGAGCTGTTTTTT.

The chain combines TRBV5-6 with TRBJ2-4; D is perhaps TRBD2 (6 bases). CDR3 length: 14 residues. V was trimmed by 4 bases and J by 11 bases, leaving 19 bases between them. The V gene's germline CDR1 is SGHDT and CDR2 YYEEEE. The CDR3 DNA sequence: TGTGCCAGCAGCAGACCTTCCGGGACTTCCTTTCAGTACTTC. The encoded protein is CASSRPSGTSFQYF.

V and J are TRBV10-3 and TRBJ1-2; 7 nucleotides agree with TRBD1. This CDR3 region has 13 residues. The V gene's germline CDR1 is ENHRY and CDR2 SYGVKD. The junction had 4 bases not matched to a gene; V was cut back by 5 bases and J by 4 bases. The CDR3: CAISPGQSYGYTF. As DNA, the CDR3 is TGTGCCATCAGTCCGGGACAGAGCTATGGCTACACCTTC.

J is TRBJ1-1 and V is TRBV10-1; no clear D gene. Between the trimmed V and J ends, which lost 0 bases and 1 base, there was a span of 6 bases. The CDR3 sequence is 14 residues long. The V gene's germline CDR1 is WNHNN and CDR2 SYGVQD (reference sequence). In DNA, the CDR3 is TGCGCCAGCAGTGAGTCGGGAGGGAACACTGAAGCTTTCTTT. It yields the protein CASSESGGNTEAFF.

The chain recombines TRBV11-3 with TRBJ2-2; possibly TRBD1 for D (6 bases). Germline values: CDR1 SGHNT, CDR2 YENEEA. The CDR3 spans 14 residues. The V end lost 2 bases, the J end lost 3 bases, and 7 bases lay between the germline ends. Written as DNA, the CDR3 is TGTGCCAGCAGCTTACGACAGGACACCGGGGAGCTGTTTTTT. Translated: CASSLRQDTGELFF.

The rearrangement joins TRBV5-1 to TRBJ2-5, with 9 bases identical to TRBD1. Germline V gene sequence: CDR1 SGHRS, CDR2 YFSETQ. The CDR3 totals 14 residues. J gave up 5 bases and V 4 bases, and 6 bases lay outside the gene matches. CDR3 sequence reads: CASSQGQGGETQYF. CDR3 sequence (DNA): TGCGCCAGCAGCCAGGGACAGGGTGGCGAGACCCAGTACTTC.

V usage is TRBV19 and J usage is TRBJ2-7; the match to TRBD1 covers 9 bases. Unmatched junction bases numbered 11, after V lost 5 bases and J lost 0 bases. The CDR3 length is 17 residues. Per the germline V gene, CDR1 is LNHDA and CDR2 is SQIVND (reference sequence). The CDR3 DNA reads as TGTGCCAGTAGTTCAACTTGGGACAGGGTCAGCTCCTACGAGCAGTACTTC. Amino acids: CASSSTWDRVSSYEQYF.

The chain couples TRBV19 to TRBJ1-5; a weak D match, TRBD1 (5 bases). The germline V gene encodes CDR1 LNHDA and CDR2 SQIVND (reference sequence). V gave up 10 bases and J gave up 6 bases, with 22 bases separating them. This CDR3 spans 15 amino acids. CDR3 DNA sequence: TGTGCCACCCAAATACTCTCAGGGTCCAGTCAGCCCCAGCATTTT. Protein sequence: CATQILSGSSQPQHF.